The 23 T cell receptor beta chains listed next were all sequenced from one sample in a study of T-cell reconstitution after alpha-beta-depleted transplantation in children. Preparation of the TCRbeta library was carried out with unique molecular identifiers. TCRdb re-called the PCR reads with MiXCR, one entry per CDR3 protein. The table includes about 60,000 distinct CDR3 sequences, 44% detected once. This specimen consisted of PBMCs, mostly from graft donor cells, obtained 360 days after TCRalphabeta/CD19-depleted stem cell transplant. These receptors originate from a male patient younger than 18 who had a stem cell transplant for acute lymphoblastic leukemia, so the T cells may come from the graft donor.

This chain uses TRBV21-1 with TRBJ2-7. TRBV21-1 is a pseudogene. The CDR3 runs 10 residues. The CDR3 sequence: CASGTYEQYF. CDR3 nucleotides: TGTGCCAGCGGAACCTACGAGCAGTACTTC.

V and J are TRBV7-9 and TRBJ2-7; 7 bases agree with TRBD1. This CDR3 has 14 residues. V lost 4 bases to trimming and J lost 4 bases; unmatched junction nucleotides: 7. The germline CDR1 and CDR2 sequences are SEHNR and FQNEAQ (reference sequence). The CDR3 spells CASSSAGTEYEQYF. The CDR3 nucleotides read TGTGCCAGCAGCTCAGCCGGGACAGAGTACGAGCAGTACTTC.

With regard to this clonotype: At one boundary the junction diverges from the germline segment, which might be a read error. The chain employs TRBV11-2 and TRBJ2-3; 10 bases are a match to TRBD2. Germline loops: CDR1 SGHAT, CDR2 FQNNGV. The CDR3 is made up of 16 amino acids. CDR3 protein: CASSLRRTSGTDTQFF. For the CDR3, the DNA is TGTGCCAGCAGCTTACGCCGGACTAGCGGCACAGATACGCAGTTTTTT.

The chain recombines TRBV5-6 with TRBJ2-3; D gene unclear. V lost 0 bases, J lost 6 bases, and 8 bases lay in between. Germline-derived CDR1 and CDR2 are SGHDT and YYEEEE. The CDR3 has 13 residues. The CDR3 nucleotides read TGTGCCAGCAGCTTGGCCACGTGGGATACGCAGTATTTT. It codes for CASSLATWDTQYF.

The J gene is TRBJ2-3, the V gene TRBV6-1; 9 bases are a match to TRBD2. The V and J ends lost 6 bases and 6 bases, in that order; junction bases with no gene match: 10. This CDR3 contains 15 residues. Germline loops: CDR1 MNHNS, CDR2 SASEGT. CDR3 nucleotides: TGTGCCAGCAGCATCTCCGGACTAGCGACCGATACGCAGTATTTT. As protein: CASSISGLATDTQYF.

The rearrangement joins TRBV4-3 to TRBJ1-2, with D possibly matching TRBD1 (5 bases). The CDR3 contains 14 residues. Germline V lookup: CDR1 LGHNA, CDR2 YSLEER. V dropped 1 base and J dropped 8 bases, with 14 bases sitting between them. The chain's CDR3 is CASSQGGRHWGYTF. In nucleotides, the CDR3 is TGCGCCAGCAGCCAAGGGGGCAGGCATTGGGGCTACACCTTC.

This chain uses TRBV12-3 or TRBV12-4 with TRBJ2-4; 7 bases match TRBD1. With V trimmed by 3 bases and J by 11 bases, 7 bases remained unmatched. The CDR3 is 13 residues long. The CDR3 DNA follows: TGTGCCAGCAGTTTGGACAGGCTGGACTTTCAGTACTTC. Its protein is CASSLDRLDFQYF.

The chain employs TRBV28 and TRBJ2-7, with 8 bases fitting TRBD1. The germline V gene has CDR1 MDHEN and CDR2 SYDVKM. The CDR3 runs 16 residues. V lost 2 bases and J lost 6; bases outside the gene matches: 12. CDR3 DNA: TGTGCCAGCAGTTTACTTCCTCGGGCAGGGGGCGGCGAGCAGTACTTC. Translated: CASSLLPRAGGGEQYF.

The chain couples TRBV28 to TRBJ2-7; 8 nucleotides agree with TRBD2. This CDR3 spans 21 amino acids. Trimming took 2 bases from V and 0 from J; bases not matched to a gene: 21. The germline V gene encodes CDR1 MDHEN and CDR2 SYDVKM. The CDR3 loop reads CASSLRLFVSLSGTRSYEQYF. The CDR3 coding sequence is TGTGCCAGCAGTTTACGATTATTCGTTTCTCTTAGCGGGACCCGCTCCTACGAGCAGTACTTC.

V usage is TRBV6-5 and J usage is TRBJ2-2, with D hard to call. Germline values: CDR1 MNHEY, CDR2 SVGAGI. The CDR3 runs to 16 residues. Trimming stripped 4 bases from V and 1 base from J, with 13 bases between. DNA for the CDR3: TGTGCCAGCAGTTCTCGAGGCGGAGTGAACACCGGGGAGCTGTTTTTT. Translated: CASSSRGGVNTGELFF.

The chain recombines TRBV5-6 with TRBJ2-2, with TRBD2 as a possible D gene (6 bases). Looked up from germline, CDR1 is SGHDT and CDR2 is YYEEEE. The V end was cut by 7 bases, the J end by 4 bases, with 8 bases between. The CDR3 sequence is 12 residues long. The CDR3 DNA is TGTGCCAGCGCGGAGGGCACCGGGGAGCTGTTTTTT. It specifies CASAEGTGELFF. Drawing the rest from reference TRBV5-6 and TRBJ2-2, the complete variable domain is DAGVTQSPTHLIKTRGQQVTLRCSPKSGHDTVSWYQQALGQGPQFIFQYYEEEERQRGNFPDRFSGHQFPNYSSELNVNALLLGDSALYLCASAEGTGELFFGEGSRLTVL.

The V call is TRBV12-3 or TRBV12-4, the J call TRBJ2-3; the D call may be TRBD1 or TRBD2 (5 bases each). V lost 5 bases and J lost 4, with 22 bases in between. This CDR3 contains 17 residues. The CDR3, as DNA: TGTGCCAGCAGTGGGACGGTCCAGGTTAACCCTCCAGATACGCAGTATTTT. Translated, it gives CASSGTVQVNPPDTQYF.

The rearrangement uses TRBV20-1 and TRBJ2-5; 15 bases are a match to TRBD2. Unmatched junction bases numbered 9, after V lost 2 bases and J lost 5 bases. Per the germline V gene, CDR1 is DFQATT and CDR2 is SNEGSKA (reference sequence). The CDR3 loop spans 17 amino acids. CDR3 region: CSARIPGLAGGMETQYF. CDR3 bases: TGCAGTGCTAGAATCCCGGGACTAGCGGGAGGAATGGAGACCCAGTACTTC.

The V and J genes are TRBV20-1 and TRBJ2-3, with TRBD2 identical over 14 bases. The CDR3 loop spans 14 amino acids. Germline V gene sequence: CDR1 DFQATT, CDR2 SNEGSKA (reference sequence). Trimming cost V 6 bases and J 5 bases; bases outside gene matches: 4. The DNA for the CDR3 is TGCAGTGCGCGACTAGCGGGGGGGGTAGATACGCAGTATTTT. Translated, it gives CSARLAGGVDTQYF.

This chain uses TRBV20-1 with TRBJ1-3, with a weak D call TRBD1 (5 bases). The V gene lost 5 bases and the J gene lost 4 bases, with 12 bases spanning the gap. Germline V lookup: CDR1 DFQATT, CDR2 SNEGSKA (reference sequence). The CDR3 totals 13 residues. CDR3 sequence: CSALWDVGNTIYF. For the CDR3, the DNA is TGCAGTGCTCTCTGGGACGTCGGAAACACCATATATTTT.

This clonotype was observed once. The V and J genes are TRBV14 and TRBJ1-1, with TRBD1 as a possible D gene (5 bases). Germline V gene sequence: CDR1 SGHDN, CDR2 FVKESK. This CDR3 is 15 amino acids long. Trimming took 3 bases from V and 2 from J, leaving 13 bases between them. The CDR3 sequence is CASSHWDRGNTEAFF. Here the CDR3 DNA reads TGTGCCAGCAGCCACTGGGACCGGGGCAACACTGAAGCTTTCTTT.

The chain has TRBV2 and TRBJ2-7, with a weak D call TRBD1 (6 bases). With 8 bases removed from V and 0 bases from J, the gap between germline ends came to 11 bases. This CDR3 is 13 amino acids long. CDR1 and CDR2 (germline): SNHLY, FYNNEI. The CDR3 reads CASGDRPSYEQYF. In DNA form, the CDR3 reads TGTGCCAGCGGAGACAGGCCCTCCTACGAGCAGTACTTC.

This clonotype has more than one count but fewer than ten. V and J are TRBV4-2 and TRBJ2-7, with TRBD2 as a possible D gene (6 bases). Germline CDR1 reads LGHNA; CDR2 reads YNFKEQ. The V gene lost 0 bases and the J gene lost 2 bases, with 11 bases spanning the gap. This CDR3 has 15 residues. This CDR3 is CASSQDLASTYEQYF. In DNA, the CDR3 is TGTGCCAGCAGCCAAGACCTAGCGTCCACCTACGAGCAGTACTTC.

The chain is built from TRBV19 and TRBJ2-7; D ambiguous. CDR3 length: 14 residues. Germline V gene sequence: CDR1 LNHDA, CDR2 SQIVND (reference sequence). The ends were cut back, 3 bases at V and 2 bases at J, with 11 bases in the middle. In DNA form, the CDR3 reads TGTGCCAGTAGTATCCGGCCAGGAACCTACGAGCAGTACTTC. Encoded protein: CASSIRPGTYEQYF. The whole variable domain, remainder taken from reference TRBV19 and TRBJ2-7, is DGGITQSPKYLFRKEGQNVTLSCEQNLNHDAMYWYRQDPGQGLRLIYYSQIVNDFQKGDIAEGYSVSREKKESFPLTVTSAQKNPTAFYLCASSIRPGTYEQYFGPGTRLTVT.

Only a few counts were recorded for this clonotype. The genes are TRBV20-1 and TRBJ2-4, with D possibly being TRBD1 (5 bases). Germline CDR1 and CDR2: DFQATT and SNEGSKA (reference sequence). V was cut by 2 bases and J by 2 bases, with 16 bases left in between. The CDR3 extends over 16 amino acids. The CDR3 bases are TGCAGTGCTAGAAAAAACACCGACAGTTCCAAAAACATTCAGTACTTC. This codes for CSARKNTDSSKNIQYF.

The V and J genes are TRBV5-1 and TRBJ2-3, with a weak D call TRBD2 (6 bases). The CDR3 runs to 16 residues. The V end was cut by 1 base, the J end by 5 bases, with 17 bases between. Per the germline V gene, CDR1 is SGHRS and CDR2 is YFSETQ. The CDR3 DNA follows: TGCGCCAGCAGCTTGCCGGGACTCTTCCGGGGAGATACGCAGTATTTT. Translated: CASSLPGLFRGDTQYF.

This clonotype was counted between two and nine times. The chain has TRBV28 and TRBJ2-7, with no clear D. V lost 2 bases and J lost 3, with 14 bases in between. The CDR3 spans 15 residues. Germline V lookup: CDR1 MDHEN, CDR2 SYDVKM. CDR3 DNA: TGTGCCAGCAGTTTACGGTTGACGCAACACTACGAGCAGTACTTC. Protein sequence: CASSLRLTQHYEQYF. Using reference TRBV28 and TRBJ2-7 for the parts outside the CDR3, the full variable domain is DVKVTQSSRYLVKRTGEKVFLECVQDMDHENMFWYRQDPGLGLRLIYFSYDVKMKEKGDIPEGYSVSREKKERFSLILESASTNQTSMYLCASSLRLTQHYEQYFGPGTRLTVT.

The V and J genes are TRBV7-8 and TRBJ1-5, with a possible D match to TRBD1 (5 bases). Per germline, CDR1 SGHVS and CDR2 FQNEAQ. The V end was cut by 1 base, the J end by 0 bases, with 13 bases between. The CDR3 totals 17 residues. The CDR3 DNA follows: TGTGCCAGCAGCTTAGTGGCGGGACTCTATAGCAATCAGCCCCAGCATTTT. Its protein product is CASSLVAGLYSNQPQHF.